This T cell receptor beta chain was captured by sequencing in a study of OX40 agonist ivuxolimab in advanced cancers. Study-wide background: Cancers in dose escalation were hepatocellular, melanoma, renal cell and head and neck.

Germline CDR1 and CDR2: SEHNR and FQNEAQ (reference sequence). Deletions cut 4 bases from V and 4 bases from J, with 7 bases between. This CDR3 has 12 amino acids. Using immunoSEQ multiplex PCR, the repertoire was profiled, and TCRdb retains in-frame clones only, with some absent. This sample carries around 56,000 clones, about four fifths of them seen once, and the ten largest clones take 4% to 5.5%. Study results and limitations: CD4+ and CD8+ blood T cells expanded clonally by week 6 at 0.1 to 3.0 mg/kg.

A word on this clone: Its antigen is undetermined.

The source material was CD4+ or CD8+ T cells sorted from blood, sampled in a trial of the OX40 agonist ivuxolimab. This sequence joins TRBV7-9 and TRBJ1-1; D call uncertain. The sequence came from an adult with an advanced solid tumor such as melanoma, head and neck, liver or kidney cancer. CDR3 amino acids: CASSSSSTEAFF. The CDR3 region has the DNA TGTGCCAGCAGCTCGAGTTCCACTGAAGCTTTCTTT.